This entry lists 18 T cell receptor beta chains sequenced from one sample in a study of identical twins. TCRdb fed the 5' RACE reads into MiXCR, producing one record per CDR3 protein. Of 690,000 or so distinct CDR3 sequences listed, less than 10% are singletons. The sample also formed part of further work on yellow fever vaccine responses in identical twins.

The source material was PBMCs. The receptor source for this set is a woman younger than 30 in good health.

This clonotype was seen a few times. This chain joins TRBV7-9 and TRBJ2-4; 10 bases are shared with TRBD1. The germline V gene has CDR1 SEHNR and CDR2 FQNEAQ (reference sequence). Trimming at V came to 1 base and at J to 5 bases, leaving 2 bases not matched to a gene. The CDR3 covers 15 residues. CDR3 sequence (DNA): TGTGCCAGCAGCTTAGTGACAGGGGGCGAAAACATTCAGTACTTC. Encoded protein: CASSLVTGGENIQYF.

This clonotype was counted between two and nine times. The chain couples TRBV12-3 or TRBV12-4 to TRBJ2-7; 8 bases map to TRBD1. The ends lost 5 bases at V and 6 bases at J; junction bases unmatched: 18. This CDR3 is 17 amino acids long. The CDR3 region has the DNA TGTGCCAGCAGTCCTCTCAGGGGGCGAGTTTCTATGGGCGAGCAGTACTTC. Its protein product is CASSPLRGRVSMGEQYF.

The CDR3 bases are TGTGCCATCAGTGATGGACAGGGATGGTACGAGCAGTACTTC. Its translation is CAISDGQGWYEQYF. The V gene is TRBV10-3, the J gene TRBJ2-7, with 8 bases lining up with TRBD1. The germline V gene encodes CDR1 ENHRY and CDR2 SYGVKD. The CDR3 contains 14 residues. Losses at the gene ends were 3 bases for V and 4 bases for J; bases not matched to a gene: 5.

In this sample, this clonotype turned up a few times. CDR3 region: CASSLWTSGQETQYF. DNA for the CDR3: TGTGCCAGCAGCTTATGGACTAGCGGTCAAGAGACCCAGTACTTC. The J gene is TRBJ2-5, the V gene TRBV7-9; 10 bases line up with TRBD2. Germline V gene data show CDR1 as SEHNR and CDR2 as FQNEAQ (reference sequence). With 2 bases clipped from V and 2 bases from J, the junction kept 2 bases outside the gene matches. The CDR3 has 15 amino acids.

The V and J genes are TRBV10-3 and TRBJ2-7, with D hard to call. The CDR3 is 17 amino acids. Trimming left V 0 bases short and J 0 bases short, with 15 bases between. Germline CDR1 ENHRY, CDR2 SYGVKD. This CDR3 is CAISESTPSPSSYEQYF. DNA for the CDR3: TGTGCCATCAGTGAGTCGACGCCCTCGCCTAGCTCCTACGAGCAGTACTTC.

This clonotype was observed a handful of times. The chain employs TRBV29-1 and TRBJ2-3; either TRBD1 or TRBD2 may supply D (5 bases each). The CDR3 extends over 15 amino acids. CDR1 is SQVTM and CDR2 is ANQGSEA in the germline V gene. V dropped 7 bases and J dropped 3 bases, with 20 bases sitting between them. The CDR3 bases are TGCAGCGCAGAAAGGAGTCGGGACCCGACAGATACGCAGTATTTT. Its protein product is CSAERSRDPTDTQYF.

The chain uses TRBV2 and TRBJ1-1; 9 positions match TRBD1. The J segment lost 4 bases and the V segment lost 4 bases, leaving 7 bases of the junction unmatched. The CDR3 sequence is 15 residues long. CDR1 SNHLY and CDR2 FYNNEI come from the germline V gene. The CDR3: CASSGDRVFRTEAFF. For the CDR3, the DNA is TGTGCCAGCAGTGGGGACAGGGTTTTTCGCACTGAAGCTTTCTTT. The complete variable domain, with remaining parts taken from reference TRBV2 and TRBJ1-1, reads EPEVTQTPSHQVTQMGQEVILRCVPISNHLYFYWYRQILGQKVEFLVSFYNNEISEKSEIFDDQFSVERPDGSNFTLKIRSTKLEDSAMYFCASSGDRVFRTEAFFGQGTRLTVV.

This sequence joins TRBV18 and TRBJ2-4; 10 nucleotides match TRBD1. The trim removed 0 bases at V and 5 bases at J, leaving 1 base unmatched. This CDR3 is built from 15 residues. CDR1 is KGHSH, CDR2 LQKENI, per germline. CDR3 sequence (DNA): TGTGCCAGCTCACCACCGGGACAGGGGCAAAACATTCAGTACTTC. Protein sequence: CASSPPGQGQNIQYF.

The chain uses TRBV3-1 and TRBJ2-5, with D possibly matching TRBD1 (5 bases). The germline V and J ends were trimmed by 0 bases and 4 bases, with 12 bases remaining between them. Germline-derived CDR1 and CDR2 are LGHDT and YNNKEL (reference sequence). This CDR3 has 15 residues. As DNA, the CDR3 is TGTGCCAGCAGCCAAGACAGGGTGTATGCAGAGACCCAGTACTTC. Protein product: CASSQDRVYAETQYF.

The sample holds a few counts of this clonotype. The rearrangement uses TRBV24-1 and TRBJ2-5; 12 bases fit TRBD2. V shed 4 bases and J 1 base; nucleotides not matched to a gene: 9. CDR3 length: 18 amino acids. The germline CDR1 and CDR2 sequences are KGHDR and SFDVKD. DNA of the CDR3: TGTGCCACCAGTGAAATCTCAAAACTAGCGGGGGGCCAAGAGACCCAGTACTTC. It is translated as CATSEISKLAGGQETQYF.

The chain has TRBV24-1 and TRBJ2-1; 7 nucleotides align to TRBD2. V shed 1 base and J 4 bases; nucleotides not matched to a gene: 6. The germline CDR1 and CDR2 sequences are KGHDR and SFDVKD. The CDR3 covers 16 residues. CDR3 protein: CATSDFLGGGYNEQFF. In DNA form, the CDR3 reads TGTGCCACCAGTGATTTTCTGGGCGGGGGTTACAATGAGCAGTTCTTC.

This clonotype was found once. CDR3 nucleotide sequence: TGTGCCAGCAGTTTAGGACAGGTCAGGGTCCTTTACGAGCAGTACTTC. It yields the protein CASSLGQVRVLYEQYF. The chain has TRBV28 and TRBJ2-7; 7 nucleotides agree with TRBD1. CDR1 is MDHEN and CDR2 is SYDVKM in the germline V gene. The CDR3 sequence is 16 residues long. V dropped 2 bases and J dropped 4; count of bases not matched to a gene: 11.

This clonotype was seen a handful of times. V gene TRBV4-3 combines with J gene TRBJ2-7, with D tentatively TRBD1 (6 bases). CDR1 LGHNA and CDR2 YSLEER come from the germline V gene. Trimming removed 0 bases from V and 0 bases from J, with 12 bases in between. This CDR3 comprises 16 residues. Written as DNA, the CDR3 is TGCGCCAGCAGCCAAGATTGGACAGCCACCTCCTACGAGCAGTACTTC. Protein: CASSQDWTATSYEQYF.

The V call is TRBV4-3, the J call TRBJ2-5; 9 positions match TRBD2. This CDR3 spans 16 amino acids. Trimming at V came to 2 bases and at J to 2 bases, leaving 6 bases not matched to a gene. Germline V gives CDR1 LGHNA, CDR2 YSLEER. The CDR3 region is CASSQLLTSGQETQYF. In DNA form, the CDR3 reads TGCGCCAGCAGCCAACTATTGACTAGCGGACAAGAGACCCAGTACTTC.

This clonotype has a handful of counts. The chain couples TRBV7-2 to TRBJ2-7, with D uncertain. V lost 1 base, J lost 2 bases, and 9 bases lay in between. The V gene's germline CDR1 is SGHTA and CDR2 FQGNSA. The CDR3 consists of 14 residues. The chain's CDR3 is CASSLVGLAYEQYF. The CDR3 nucleotides read TGTGCCAGCAGCTTAGTCGGGTTAGCCTACGAGCAGTACTTC.

The chain recombines TRBV5-1 with TRBJ1-6, with a tentative D call TRBD1 (6 bases). The CDR3 loop spans 16 amino acids. The germline CDR1 and CDR2 sequences are SGHRS and YFSETQ. Trimming shortened V by 1 base and J by 10 bases, and 18 bases separated the two germline ends. CDR3: CASSLSRQGGGSPLHF. CDR3 sequence (DNA): TGCGCCAGCAGCTTGAGCCGTCAGGGAGGGGGATCACCCCTCCACTTT.

V gene TRBV5-6 combines with J gene TRBJ2-5, with D perhaps being TRBD1 or TRBD2 (5 bases each). Germline lookup yields CDR1 SGHDT and CDR2 YYEEEE. Trimming shortened V by 0 bases and J by 0 bases, and 9 bases separated the two germline ends. The CDR3 covers 15 residues. The CDR3 loop is CASSLAPGHQETQYF. CDR3 DNA sequence: TGTGCCAGCAGCTTGGCACCGGGACACCAAGAGACCCAGTACTTC.

This clonotype has at least ten counts. The chain recombines TRBV5-1 with TRBJ1-2; tentatively, D is TRBD1 (6 bases). Germline V lookup: CDR1 SGHRS, CDR2 YFSETQ. V gave up 0 bases and J gave up 5 bases, with 8 bases separating them. CDR3 length equals 13 residues. CDR3 bases: TGCGCCAGCAGCTTGGGGACAGAGTATGGCTACACCTTC. The encoded protein is CASSLGTEYGYTF.